The TCR beta chain described here comes from a study of blood T cell repertoires in COVID-19 (dated by TCRdb to 2018 to 2021). Broadly, across the study: Samples covering the acute and convalescent phases of COVID-19 were provided by collaborators in the United States, Italy and Spain. The material from the prospective study consisted of cDNA or gDNA derived from T cells, B-cell-depleted T cells, or PBMCs. The dataset comprised deeply sampled blood TCRbeta repertoires from subjects exposed to, actively infected with, or recovered from COVID-19. The repertoires were made available in a free public database intended to serve as a resource for research on the immune response to SARS-CoV-2. Samples came from the ongoing ImmuneRACE study (first 160 participants) plus 1,254 subjects from 6 global collaborators. Nearly every sample came with metadata listing a de-identified subject ID, COVID-19 status, age in years and sex. HLA class I and class II types, where available, came from metadata supplied by the sample provider rather than from assay-based typing.

CDR1 MDHEN and CDR2 SYDVKM are derived from the germline V gene. V lost 1 base and J lost 0 bases; the stretch between them is 10 bases long. CDR3 length: 16 amino acids, cysteine to phenylalanine. Just the 48-base CDR3 DNA is kept, in frame starting at base 1. On this clone itself: The antigen this receptor binds is unknown. Per-base qualities were not stored, and no clone one base away is much larger.

Study-wide conclusions, independent of this receptor: The quantity of clinical and demographic metadata differed by source and by participant and was supplied without curation.

TCRbeta CDR3 regions were amplified from genomic DNA using the immunoSEQ Assay, a bias-controlled multiplex PCR. In the paper's pipeline: Within the assay, amplification of reference gene primers was used to estimate how many nucleated cells each sample contained. To quantify the absolute abundance of each unique TCRbeta CDR3 rearrangement, sequence reads were collapsed and filtered. For each sample, productive Simpson clonality was calculated by taking the square root of Simpson's diversity index across productive rearrangements. TCRdb obtained this table from immuneACCESS and retained in-frame rearrangements with V and J assigned. These tables miss some clones; where compared with another copy, unresolved V genes account for less than half of the shortfall, and the remainder is unexplained. V, J and clone size derive from that table, while D and trimming were established from the DNA sequence. The sample table contains nearly 400,000 clones; only one count was recorded for nearly 90% of them. The top ten constitute around 1.7% of the sample.

Enrolling through a virtual design, the prospective study's participants ranged in age from roughly 18 to 100 years and lived across more than 20 United States geographic areas. Cohort assignment in the prospective study relied on participant-reported clinical history from a screening survey and a study questionnaire. Recovered participants in ImmuneRACE Cohort 3 were defined by two consecutive negative NP/OP PCR tests, clearance by a healthcare professional, or resolution of symptoms. Mobile phlebotomists in the prospective study collected whole blood, serum and a nasopharyngeal or oropharyngeal swab from every participant. Additional blood draws and questionnaires over a roughly two-month period could optionally be provided by prospective study participants. Before DNA extraction, prospective study blood samples were shipped either frozen or at room temperature.

This TCR derives from a woman aged 25 to 45 who had recovered from COVID-19. The chain links TRBV28 with TRBJ1-5; TRBD1 could be the D gene, as 5 bases match. Sequencing was carried out using PBMCs or T cells enriched from blood (not recorded which). The CDR3 protein: CASSLSAGHSNQPQHF. DNA sequence: TGTGCCAGCAGTTTATCGGCAGGGCATAGCAATCAGCCCCAGCATTTT.